The present T cell receptor beta chain was sequenced within a study of CD8 T cells in Susac syndrome. Overall study results and limits: An acknowledgment was made by the study that its TCR sequencing and HLA analysis involved relatively few individuals.

This clonotype was seen only once. Antigen unknown. The authors reverse transcribed roughly 0.5 to 1 ug RNA with random hexamers. Amplification of TCR beta CDR3 by immunoSEQ multiplex PCR spanned 54 Vbeta and 13 Jbeta. TCRdb re-derived calls from the immunoSEQ multiplex PCR reads in MiXCR, one entry per CDR3 protein. The sample yields more than 90,000 distinct CDR3 sequences, 85% to 95% seen once. In blood CD8+ and CD4+ T cells, TCR beta underwent sequencing. The CDR3 has 17 residues. The germline CDR1 and CDR2 sequences are SGHTA and FQGNSA. V was pared by 4 bases and J by 7 bases, with 9 bases of the junction left unmatched.

Input material: CD4+ T cells from PBMCs. The chain joins TRBV7-2 to TRBJ2-1, with TRBD2 matching 14 bases. This TCR came from a human donor with multiple sclerosis. The CDR3 sequence is CASSYRLAGGERNEQFF. The CDR3, as DNA: TGTGCCAGCAGCTACCGACTAGCGGGGGGGGAAAGGAATGAGCAGTTCTTC. Full variable domain (outside the CDR3, taken from reference TRBV7-2 and TRBJ2-1): GAGVSQSPSNKVTEKGKDVELRCDPISGHTALYWYRQSLGQGLEFLIYFQGNSAPDKSGLPSDRFSAERTGGSVSTLTIQRTQQEDSAVYLCASSYRLAGGERNEQFFGPGTRLTVL.